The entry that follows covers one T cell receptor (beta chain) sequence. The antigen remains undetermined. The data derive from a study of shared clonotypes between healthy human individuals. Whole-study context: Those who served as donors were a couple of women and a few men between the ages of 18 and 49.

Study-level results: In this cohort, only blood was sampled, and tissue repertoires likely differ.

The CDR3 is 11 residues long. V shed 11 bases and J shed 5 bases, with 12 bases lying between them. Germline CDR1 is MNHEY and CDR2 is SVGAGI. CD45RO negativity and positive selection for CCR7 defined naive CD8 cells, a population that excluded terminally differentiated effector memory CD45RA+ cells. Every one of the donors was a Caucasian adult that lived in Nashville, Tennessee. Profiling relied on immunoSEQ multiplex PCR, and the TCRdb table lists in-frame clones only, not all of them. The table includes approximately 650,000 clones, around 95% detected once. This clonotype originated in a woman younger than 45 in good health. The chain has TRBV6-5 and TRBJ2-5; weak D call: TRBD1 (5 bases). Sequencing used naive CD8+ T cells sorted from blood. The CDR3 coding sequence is TGTGCCGTGGGGAAGGGGGAGACCCAGTACTTC. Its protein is CAVGKGETQYF.